This section outlines one T cell receptor beta chain sequence together with its context. The antigen remains unidentified. This sample stems from a study of cytomegalovirus exposure and HLA in healthy donors. Overall study findings and caveats: HLA-A and HLA-B allele assignments for most subjects were reportedly predicted accurately using TCR beta sequences.

It was with 60 Vbeta and 13 Jbeta primers that the PCR ran. Produced via immunoSEQ multiplex PCR; TCRdb's table is partial and in-frame only. The sample shows some 200,000 clones, about 70% of them seen only once. The CDR3 sequence is 14 residues long. V gave up 5 bases and J gave up 5 bases, with 10 bases separating them. Germline V gene data show CDR1 as MNHEY and CDR2 as SVGAGI. This chain links TRBV6-5 with TRBJ1-6, with D uncertain. The receptor was isolated from a man aged 35-49 years in good health and CMV-seropositive. The specimen sequenced was PBMCs. As DNA, the CDR3 is TGTGCCAGCAGTGCCGGTTTAGATAATTCACCCCTCCACTTT. It codes for CASSAGLDNSPLHF.